This T cell receptor beta chain is from a study of CD8 T cells in ankylosing spondylitis. In its sample, this clonotype was seen a few times. Its target is unknown. The trim removed 7 bases at V and 4 bases at J, leaving 5 bases unmatched. This CDR3 spans 14 amino acids. Looked up from germline, CDR1 is KGHDR and CDR2 is SFDVKD. Library preparation for TCR beta used quantitative 5'-RACE with molecular barcodes. TCRdb passed the 5' RACE reads through MiXCR, listing each CDR3 protein once. The sample lists 750,000 to 850,000 distinct CDR3 sequences, roughly 10% occurring once. Overall study results and limits: Disease-linked clones reportedly concentrated significantly in matched ankylosing spondylitis synovial fluid. Seemingly characteristic of ankylosing spondylitis blood was a TCR beta motif consisting of roughly 8 highly homologous variants.

The chain couples TRBV24-1 to TRBJ1-4, with 7 bases lining up with TRBD1. This clonotype was obtained from a male donor with ankylosing spondylitis. What was sequenced was blood, either unsorted or a sorted T cell fraction (not recorded which). CDR3 nucleotides: TGTGCCACCAGCCGGACAGGCGTTAATGAAAAACTGTTTTTT. It is translated as CATSRTGVNEKLFF.